Shown below are 31 T cell receptor beta chains from a single sample sequenced in a study of blood T cell repertoires in COVID-19. Repertoires were generated with immunoSEQ multiplex PCR, while TCRdb's copy carries only in-frame clones and drops some. This sample has some 390,000 clones; around 90% occur once, and the top ten carry over 2.5%. Sequencing was done on a sample of peripheral blood. Receptors were obtained from a human donor in a cohort sampled during active COVID-19.

The chain is built from TRBV10-3 and TRBJ2-3; 8 positions match TRBD2. In germline, CDR1 is ENHRY, CDR2 SYGVKD. CDR3 length: 15 residues. With V trimmed by 4 bases and J by 2 bases, 5 bases remained unmatched. DNA of the CDR3: TGTGCCATCAGTGGACGAGCGGGAGACACAGATACGCAGTATTTT. Translation: CAISGRAGDTDTQYF.

The sample holds one count of this clone. The chain couples TRBV3-1 (or the pseudogene TRBV3-2) to TRBJ2-7; D perhaps matches TRBD2 (5 bases). This CDR3 region has 13 residues. CDR1 is LGHDT, CDR2 YNNKEL, per germline (reference sequence). The V gene lost 5 bases and the J gene lost 0 bases, with 8 bases spanning the gap. The CDR3 nucleotides are TGTGCCAGCAGCGGACTGAGCTCCTACGAGCAGTACTTC. Amino acid sequence: CASSGLSSYEQYF.

This clone was detected only once. V is TRBV11-2 and J is TRBJ2-4; 7 positions match TRBD2. V trimming: 5 bases; J trimming: 0 bases; junction bases outside the gene matches: 4. Germline assignment: CDR1 SGHAT and CDR2 FQNNGV. This CDR3 has 15 amino acids. CDR3 amino acids: CASSRGELAKNIQYF. In DNA, the CDR3 is TGTGCCAGCAGCCGGGGGGAGTTAGCCAAAAACATTCAGTACTTC.

The V and J genes are TRBV30 and TRBJ2-3; a possible D gene is TRBD2 (6 bases). The V gene lost 6 bases and the J gene lost 2 bases, with 12 bases spanning the gap. This CDR3 region has 13 residues. Germline CDR1 is GTSNPN and CDR2 is SVGIG (reference sequence). The CDR3 DNA reads TGTGCCTGCCAAGGCGGGACCACAGATACGCAGTATTTT. Its protein is CACQGGTTDTQYF.

As to this clone: The same CDR3 can be traced to other DNA sequences in this sample. The genes are TRBV30 and TRBJ1-2; TRBD1 aligns across 9 bases. The ends lost 1 base at V and 4 bases at J; junction bases unmatched: 1. Germline V gives CDR1 GTSNPN, CDR2 SVGIG (reference sequence). The CDR3 is 13 amino acids. The CDR3 protein is CAWSADRGYGYTF. The CDR3 DNA reads as TGTGCCTGGAGTGCGGACAGGGGCTATGGCTACACCTTC.

The chain links TRBV2 to TRBJ2-3; possible D gene TRBD2, 5 bases. Trimming took 7 bases from V and 0 from J, leaving 8 bases between them. The CDR3 has 13 residues. Germline loops: CDR1 SNHLY, CDR2 FYNNEI. The CDR3 loop is CASKTGSTDTQYF. As DNA, the CDR3 is TGTGCCAGCAAGACGGGGAGCACAGATACGCAGTATTTT.

This sequence joins TRBV2 and TRBJ1-1, with 7 bases that match TRBD1. This CDR3 contains 14 residues. The V gene's germline CDR1 is SNHLY and CDR2 FYNNEI. V was clipped by 6 bases and J by 3 bases; unmatched bases: 7. CDR3 protein: CASSQQGWDTEAFF. The CDR3 DNA is TGTGCCAGCAGCCAACAGGGGTGGGACACTGAAGCTTTCTTT. Looking up the rest from reference TRBV2 and TRBJ1-1 gives the full variable domain: EPEVTQTPSHQVTQMGQEVILRCVPISNHLYFYWYRQILGQKVEFLVSFYNNEISEKSEIFDDQFSVERPDGSNFTLKIRSTKLEDSAMYFCASSQQGWDTEAFFGQGTRLTVV.

This chain joins TRBV19 and TRBJ1-5; D perhaps matches TRBD1 (5 bases). Trimming took off 6 bases at V and 7 bases at J, with 16 bases between the two ends. Germline loops: CDR1 LNHDA, CDR2 SQIVND (reference sequence). CDR3 length: 14 amino acids. In DNA form, the CDR3 reads TGTGCCAGTAGATCGTCCGGGGGTAGACAGCCCCAGCATTTT. Translated: CASRSSGGRQPQHF.

V gene TRBV10-3 combines with J gene TRBJ2-7; D perhaps matches TRBD2 (6 bases). V lost 0 bases to trimming and J lost 5 bases, with 20 bases between them. This CDR3 has 17 residues. The germline CDR1 and CDR2 sequences are ENHRY and SYGVKD. Here the CDR3 DNA reads TGTGCCATCAGTGAGTCGATCGCGGGGTCCTTCAGGAACGAGCAGTACTTC. Protein product: CAISESIAGSFRNEQYF.

The chain couples TRBV5-5 to TRBJ2-3, with D perhaps matching TRBD1 (6 bases). V lost 0 bases and J lost 0, with 17 bases in between. The length of the CDR3 is 18 residues. CDR1 and CDR2 from the germline V gene are SGHKS and YYEKEE (reference sequence). The chain's CDR3 is CASSLVGQGLTSTDTQYF. CDR3 DNA: TGTGCCAGCAGCTTGGTTGGGCAGGGGCTCACTAGCACAGATACGCAGTATTTT.

The rearrangement links TRBV9 to TRBJ1-6; TRBD1 might be the D (5 bases). Germline V lookup: CDR1 SGDLS, CDR2 YYNGEE. V dropped 2 bases and J dropped 0 bases, with 9 bases sitting between them. This CDR3 comprises 16 residues. CDR3 DNA sequence: TGTGCCAGCAGCGTTGACGGGGGCTCCTATAATTCACCCCTCCACTTT. It yields the protein CASSVDGGSYNSPLHF.

The chain recombines TRBV10-3 with TRBJ1-2; the match to TRBD1 covers 7 bases. This CDR3 has 14 residues. Germline assignment: CDR1 ENHRY and CDR2 SYGVKD. With 6 bases clipped from V and 8 bases from J, the junction kept 12 bases outside the gene matches. The CDR3 sequence is CAISPSQGPGGYTF. The CDR3 DNA reads as TGTGCCATCAGCCCATCACAGGGGCCTGGGGGCTACACCTTC.

In its sample, this clone was seen once. The chain recombines TRBV9 with TRBJ1-1, with 7 bases identical to TRBD1. CDR3 length: 14 residues. Germline CDR1 SGDLS, CDR2 YYNGEE. Unmatched junction bases numbered 3, after V lost 0 bases and J lost 4 bases. The CDR3 sequence: CASSVGTGATEAFF. In nucleotides, the CDR3 is TGTGCCAGCAGCGTAGGCACAGGGGCCACTGAAGCTTTCTTT.

This clone showed up many times. The chain joins TRBV5-4 to TRBJ2-5; no clear D gene. The germline V and J ends were trimmed by 3 bases and 5 bases, with 14 bases remaining between them. Germline lookup yields CDR1 SGHNT and CDR2 YYREEE (reference sequence). CDR3 size: 14 residues. DNA for the CDR3: TGTGCCAGCAGCTCCGCTACCTCGGAGGAGACCCAGTACTTC. Translating it yields CASSSATSEETQYF.

The chain employs TRBV9 and TRBJ1-4; 12 bases are a match to TRBD1. Germline-derived CDR1 and CDR2 are SGDLS and YYNGEE. This CDR3 is 18 amino acids long. J lost 3 bases, V lost 0 bases, and 6 bases had no gene match. Written as DNA, the CDR3 is TGTGCCAGCAGCGTAGGCCCGGGACAGGGGGCGGCTAATGAAAAACTGTTTTTT. Translating gives CASSVGPGQGAANEKLFF.

The chain uses TRBV19 and TRBJ1-1; no reliable D call. The length of the CDR3 is 15 residues. V lost 8 bases to trimming and J lost 4 bases, with 20 bases between them. CDR1 is LNHDA and CDR2 is SQIVND in the germline V gene (reference sequence). The CDR3 DNA is TGTGCCAGTTCTCAGGCAAGCCCGGGATTCACTGAAGCTTTCTTT. As protein: CASSQASPGFTEAFF.

The V and J genes are TRBV2 and TRBJ2-1, with 10 nucleotides matching TRBD2. The V gene's germline CDR1 is SNHLY and CDR2 FYNNEI. The trim removed 1 base at V and 11 bases at J, leaving 5 bases unmatched. CDR3 length: 14 amino acids. This chain's CDR3 is CASSEGGSGRKQFF. The CDR3, as DNA: TGTGCCAGCAGTGAAGGGGGTAGCGGGAGGAAGCAGTTCTTC.

This chain joins TRBV6-6 and TRBJ1-5; no reliable D call. Germline V gene data show CDR1 as MNHNY and CDR2 as SVGAGI (reference sequence). The CDR3 consists of 13 residues. V was shortened by 2 bases and J by 4 bases, with 6 bases between the two germline ends. The CDR3: CASSYKRNQPQHF. The CDR3 nucleotides read TGTGCCAGCAGTTACAAGAGAAATCAGCCCCAGCATTTT.

The CDR3 DNA follows: TGTGCCAGCAGTTTAGCGGGTCTGGGGAACACTGAAGCTTTCTTT. This translates into CASSLAGLGNTEAFF. The chain uses TRBV28 and TRBJ1-1; D remains unclear. The CDR3 has 15 residues. V shed 2 bases and J shed 1 base, with 11 bases lying between them. Germline-derived CDR1 and CDR2 are MDHEN and SYDVKM.

The chain employs TRBV19 and TRBJ2-2; D is perhaps TRBD1 (5 bases). Looked up from germline, CDR1 is LNHDA and CDR2 is SQIVND (reference sequence). V lost 7 bases, J lost 0 bases, and 12 bases lay in between. This CDR3 contains 15 residues. CDR3 in DNA: TGTGCCAGTAAATGGGGCACCGCGAACACCGGGGAGCTGTTTTTT. Protein sequence: CASKWGTANTGELFF.

The J gene is TRBJ2-7, the V gene TRBV13, with TRBD2 identical over 14 bases. Trimming at V came to 5 bases and at J to 6 bases, leaving 12 bases not matched to a gene. The CDR3 length is 17 residues. The V gene's germline CDR1 is PRHDT and CDR2 FYEKMQ (reference sequence). The CDR3 loop is CASSLKSGTSGRVEQYF. The CDR3 DNA reads TGTGCCAGCAGCCTAAAATCCGGGACTAGCGGGAGAGTCGAGCAGTACTTC.

V is TRBV11-2 and J is TRBJ2-1, with 9 positions matching TRBD2. The germline V gene encodes CDR1 SGHAT and CDR2 FQNNGV. There are 15 residues in the CDR3. The junction had 7 bases not matched to a gene; V was cut back by 2 bases and J by 8 bases. In DNA, the CDR3 is TGTGCCAGCAGCTTAAATGCGGGAGGGGGCGATGAGCAGTTCTTC. This codes for CASSLNAGGGDEQFF.

The chain has TRBV11-2 and TRBJ1-2; TRBD1 is a possible D gene (5 bases). Trimming cost V 5 bases and J 6 bases, with 16 bases left between them. Germline values: CDR1 SGHAT, CDR2 FQNNGV. The CDR3 is 14 residues long. CDR3 amino acids: CASSRLAGKDGYTF. The DNA of the CDR3 is TGTGCCAGCAGCCGACTGGCAGGGAAGGATGGCTACACCTTC.

The chain recombines TRBV25-1 with TRBJ1-1, with 8 bases lining up with TRBD1. With V trimmed by 6 bases and J by 0 bases, 3 bases remained unmatched. The CDR3 sequence is 14 residues long. Germline lookup yields CDR1 MGHDK and CDR2 SYGVNS. CDR3 nucleotide sequence: TGTGCCAGCAGACCGACAGGGGTGAACACTGAAGCTTTCTTT. Encoded protein: CASRPTGVNTEAFF.

This chain links TRBV7-2 with TRBJ1-4; 10 bases line up with TRBD1. CDR3 length: 14 residues. V shed 2 bases and J 8 bases; nucleotides not matched to a gene: 2. The germline V gene encodes CDR1 SGHTA and CDR2 FQGNSA. The chain's CDR3 is CASSLRTGGEKLFF. CDR3 nucleotides: TGTGCCAGCAGCTTAAGGACAGGGGGGGAAAAACTGTTTTTT.

The J gene is TRBJ2-2, the V gene TRBV18; D unresolved. CDR1 KGHSH and CDR2 LQKENI come from the germline V gene. CDR3 length equals 14 residues. V was pared by 0 bases and J by 3 bases, with 5 bases between. CDR3 nucleotides: TGTGCCAGCTCACCACCCGTCGACACCGGGGAGCTGTTTTTT. Translated: CASSPPVDTGELFF.

The chain couples TRBV28 to TRBJ1-4; 8 bases align to TRBD1. CDR1 is MDHEN, CDR2 SYDVKM, per germline. The CDR3 loop spans 14 amino acids. The J segment lost 7 bases and the V segment lost 6 bases, leaving 7 bases of the junction unmatched. This CDR3 is CASSHRTGPEKLFF. The CDR3, as DNA: TGTGCCAGCAGCCATCGGACAGGGCCTGAAAAACTGTTTTTT. Drawing the rest from reference TRBV28 and TRBJ1-4, the complete variable domain is DVKVTQSSRYLVKRTGEKVFLECVQDMDHENMFWYRQDPGLGLRLIYFSYDVKMKEKGDIPEGYSVSREKKERFSLILESASTNQTSMYLCASSHRTGPEKLFFGSGTQLSVL.

The rearrangement uses TRBV6-6 and TRBJ1-6; TRBD1 might be the D (6 bases). CDR1 and CDR2 from the germline V gene are MNHNY and SVGAGI (reference sequence). This CDR3 region has 15 residues. The V end lost 6 bases, the J end lost 5 bases, and 14 bases lay between the germline ends. The CDR3, as DNA: TGTGCCAGCAGGTTAGGGACACAGAATAATTCACCCCTCCACTTT. Its protein product is CASRLGTQNNSPLHF.

The chain employs TRBV29-1 and TRBJ1-4; 7 nucleotides line up with TRBD1. The V gene end was trimmed by 5 bases and the J gene end by 3 bases; junction bases not matched to a gene: 9. Germline V gene lookup returns CDR1 SQVTM and CDR2 ANQGSEA. The CDR3 extends over 15 amino acids. CDR3 region: CSVRGGARANEKLFF. Here the CDR3 DNA reads TGCAGCGTTCGAGGGGGCGCCCGGGCTAATGAAAAACTGTTTTTT.

This clone was detected a few times. The V call is TRBV18, the J call TRBJ1-2; D not certain. This CDR3 spans 15 amino acids. V was trimmed by 0 bases and J by 2 bases, leaving 10 bases between them. Per germline, CDR1 KGHSH and CDR2 LQKENI. The CDR3 reads CASSPPARLNYGYTF. The CDR3 coding sequence is TGTGCCAGCTCACCACCGGCCAGATTGAACTATGGCTACACCTTC. The full variable domain, rest sourced from reference TRBV18 and TRBJ1-2, is NAGVMQNPRHLVRRRGQEARLRCSPMKGHSHVYWYRQLPEEGLKFMVYLQKENIIDESGMPKERFSAEFPKEGPSILRIQQVVRGDSAAYFCASSPPARLNYGYTFGSGTRLTVV.

In DNA, the CDR3 is TGTGCCAGTAGTATTGGTGGGGGGAGCTCCTACAATGAGCAGTTCTTC. As protein: CASSIGGGSSYNEQFF. The chain recombines TRBV19 with TRBJ2-1; weak D call: TRBD2 (6 bases). Germline CDR1 reads LNHDA; CDR2 reads SQIVND (reference sequence). CDR3 length: 16 residues. V lost 3 bases and J lost 0, with 12 bases in between.